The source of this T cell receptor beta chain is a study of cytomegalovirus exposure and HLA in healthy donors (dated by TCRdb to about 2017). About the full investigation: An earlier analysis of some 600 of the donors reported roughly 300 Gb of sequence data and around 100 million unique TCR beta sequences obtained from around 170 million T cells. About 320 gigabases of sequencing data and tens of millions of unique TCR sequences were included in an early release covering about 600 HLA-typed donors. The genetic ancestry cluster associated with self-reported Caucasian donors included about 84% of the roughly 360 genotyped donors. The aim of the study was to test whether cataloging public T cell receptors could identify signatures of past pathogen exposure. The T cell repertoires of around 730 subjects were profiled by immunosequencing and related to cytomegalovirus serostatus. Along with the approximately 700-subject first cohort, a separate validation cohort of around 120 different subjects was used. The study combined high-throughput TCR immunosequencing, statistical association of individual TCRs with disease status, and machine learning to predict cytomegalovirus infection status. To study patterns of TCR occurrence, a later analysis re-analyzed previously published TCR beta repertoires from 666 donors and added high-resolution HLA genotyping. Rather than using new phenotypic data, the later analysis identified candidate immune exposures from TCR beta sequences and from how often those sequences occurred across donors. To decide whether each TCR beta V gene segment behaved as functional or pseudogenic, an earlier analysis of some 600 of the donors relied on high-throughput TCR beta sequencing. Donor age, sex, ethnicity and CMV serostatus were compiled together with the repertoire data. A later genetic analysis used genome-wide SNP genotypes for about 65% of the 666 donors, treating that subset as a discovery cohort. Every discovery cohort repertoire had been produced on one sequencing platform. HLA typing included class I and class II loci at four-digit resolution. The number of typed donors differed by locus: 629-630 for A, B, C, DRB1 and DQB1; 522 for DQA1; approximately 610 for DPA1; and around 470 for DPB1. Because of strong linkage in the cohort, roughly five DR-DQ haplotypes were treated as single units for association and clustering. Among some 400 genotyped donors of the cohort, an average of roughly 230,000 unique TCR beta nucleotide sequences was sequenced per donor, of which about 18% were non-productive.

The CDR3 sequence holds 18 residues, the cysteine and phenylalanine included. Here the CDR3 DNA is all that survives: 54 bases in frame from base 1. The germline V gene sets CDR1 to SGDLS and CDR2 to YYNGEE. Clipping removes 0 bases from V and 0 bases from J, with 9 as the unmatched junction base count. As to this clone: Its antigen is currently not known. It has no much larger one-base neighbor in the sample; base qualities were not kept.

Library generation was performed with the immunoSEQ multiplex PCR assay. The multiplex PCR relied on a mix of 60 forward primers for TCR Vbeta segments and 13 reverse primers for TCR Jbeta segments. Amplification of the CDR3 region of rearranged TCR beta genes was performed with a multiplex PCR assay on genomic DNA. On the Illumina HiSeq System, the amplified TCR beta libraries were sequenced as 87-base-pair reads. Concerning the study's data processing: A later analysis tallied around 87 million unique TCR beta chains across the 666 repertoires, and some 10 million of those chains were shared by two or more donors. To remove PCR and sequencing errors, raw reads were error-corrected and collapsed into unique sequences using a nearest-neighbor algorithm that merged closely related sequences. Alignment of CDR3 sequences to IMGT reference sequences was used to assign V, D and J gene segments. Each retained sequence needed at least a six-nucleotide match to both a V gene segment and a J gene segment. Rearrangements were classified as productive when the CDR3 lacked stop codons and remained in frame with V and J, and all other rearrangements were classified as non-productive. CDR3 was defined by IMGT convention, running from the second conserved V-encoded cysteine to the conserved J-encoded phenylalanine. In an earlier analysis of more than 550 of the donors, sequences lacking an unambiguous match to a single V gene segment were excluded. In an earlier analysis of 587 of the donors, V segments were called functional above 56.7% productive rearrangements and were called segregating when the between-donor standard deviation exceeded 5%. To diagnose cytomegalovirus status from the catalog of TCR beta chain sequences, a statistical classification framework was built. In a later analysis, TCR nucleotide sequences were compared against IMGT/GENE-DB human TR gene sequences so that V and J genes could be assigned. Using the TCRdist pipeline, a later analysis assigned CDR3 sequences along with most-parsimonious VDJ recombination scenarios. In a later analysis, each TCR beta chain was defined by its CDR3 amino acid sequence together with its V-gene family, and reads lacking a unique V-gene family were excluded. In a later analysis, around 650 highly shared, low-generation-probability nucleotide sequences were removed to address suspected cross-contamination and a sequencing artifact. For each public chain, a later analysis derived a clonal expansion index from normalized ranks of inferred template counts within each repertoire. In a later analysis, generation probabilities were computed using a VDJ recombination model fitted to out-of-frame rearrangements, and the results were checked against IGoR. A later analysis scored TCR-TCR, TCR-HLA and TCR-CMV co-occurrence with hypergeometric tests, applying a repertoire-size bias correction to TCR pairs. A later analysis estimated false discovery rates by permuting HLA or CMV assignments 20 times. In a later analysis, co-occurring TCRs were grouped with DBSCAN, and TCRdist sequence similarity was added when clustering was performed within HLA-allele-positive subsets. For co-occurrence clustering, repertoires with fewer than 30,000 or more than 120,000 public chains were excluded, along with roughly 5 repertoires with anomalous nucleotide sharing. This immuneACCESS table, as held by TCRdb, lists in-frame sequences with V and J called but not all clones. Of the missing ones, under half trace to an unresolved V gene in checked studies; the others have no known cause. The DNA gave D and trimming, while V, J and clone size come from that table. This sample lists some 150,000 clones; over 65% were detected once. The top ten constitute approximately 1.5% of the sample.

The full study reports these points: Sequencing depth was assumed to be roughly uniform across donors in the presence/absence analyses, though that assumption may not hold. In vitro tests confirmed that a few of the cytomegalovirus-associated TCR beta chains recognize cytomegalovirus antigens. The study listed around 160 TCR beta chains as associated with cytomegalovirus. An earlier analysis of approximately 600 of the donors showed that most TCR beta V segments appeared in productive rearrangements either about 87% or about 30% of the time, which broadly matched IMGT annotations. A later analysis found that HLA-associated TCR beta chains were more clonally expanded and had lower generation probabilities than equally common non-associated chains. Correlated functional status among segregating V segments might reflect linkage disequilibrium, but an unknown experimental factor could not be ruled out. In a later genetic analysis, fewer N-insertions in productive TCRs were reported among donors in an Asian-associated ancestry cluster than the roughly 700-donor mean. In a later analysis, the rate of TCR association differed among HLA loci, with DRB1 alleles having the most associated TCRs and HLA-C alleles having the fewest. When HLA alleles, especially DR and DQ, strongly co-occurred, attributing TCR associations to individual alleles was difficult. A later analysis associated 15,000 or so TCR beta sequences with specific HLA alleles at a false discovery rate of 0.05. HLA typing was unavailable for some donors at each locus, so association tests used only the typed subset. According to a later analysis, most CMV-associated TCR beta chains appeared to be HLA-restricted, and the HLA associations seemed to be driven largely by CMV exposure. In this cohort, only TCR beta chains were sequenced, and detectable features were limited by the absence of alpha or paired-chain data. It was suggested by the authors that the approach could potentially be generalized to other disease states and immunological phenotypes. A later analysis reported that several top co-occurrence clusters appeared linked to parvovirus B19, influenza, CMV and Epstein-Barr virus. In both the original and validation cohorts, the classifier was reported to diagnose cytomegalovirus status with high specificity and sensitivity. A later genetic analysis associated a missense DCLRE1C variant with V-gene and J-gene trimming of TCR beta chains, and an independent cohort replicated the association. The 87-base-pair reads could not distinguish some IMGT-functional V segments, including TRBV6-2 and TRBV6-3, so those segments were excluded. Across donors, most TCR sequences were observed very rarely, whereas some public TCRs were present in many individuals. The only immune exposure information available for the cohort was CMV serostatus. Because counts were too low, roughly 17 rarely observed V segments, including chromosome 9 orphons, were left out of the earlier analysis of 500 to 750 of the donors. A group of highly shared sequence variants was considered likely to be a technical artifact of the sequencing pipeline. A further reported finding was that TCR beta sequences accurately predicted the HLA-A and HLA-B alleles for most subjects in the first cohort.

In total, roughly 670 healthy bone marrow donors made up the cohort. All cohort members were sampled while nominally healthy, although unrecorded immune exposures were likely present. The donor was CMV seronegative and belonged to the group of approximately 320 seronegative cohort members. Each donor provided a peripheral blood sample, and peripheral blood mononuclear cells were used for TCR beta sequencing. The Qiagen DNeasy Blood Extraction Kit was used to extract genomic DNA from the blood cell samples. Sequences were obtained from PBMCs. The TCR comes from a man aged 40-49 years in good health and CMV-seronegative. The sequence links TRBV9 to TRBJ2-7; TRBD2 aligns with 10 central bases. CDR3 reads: CASSVAASGGSLSYEQYF. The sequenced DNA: TGTGCCAGCAGCGTAGCGGCTAGCGGGGGATCACTCTCCTACGAGCAGTACTTC. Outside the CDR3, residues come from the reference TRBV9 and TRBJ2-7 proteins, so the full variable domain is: DSGVTQTPKHLITATGQRVTLRCSPRSGDLSVYWYQQSLDQGLQFLIQYYNGEERAKGNILERFSAQQFPDLHSELNLSSLELGDSALYFCASSVAASGGSLSYEQYFGPGTRLTVT.